A selection of T cell receptor beta chains follows, all from one sample in a study of T cell changes during pregnancy in multiple sclerosis. Profiling relied on immunoSEQ multiplex PCR, and the TCRdb table lists in-frame clones only, not all of them. The table lists some 30,000 clones, about 88% of them singletons, with less than 8.5% in the top ten. Specimen: CD8+ T cells from peripheral blood mononuclear cells, collected before pregnancy. These receptor sequences come from a female donor with multiple sclerosis, enrolled in a pregnancy study. Each CDR3 is given with its conserved first and last residue. The D gene is left open where the match is weak. Rows may omit the clone size; those that give it use once, few, many or a size class.

>TRBV10-3|NA|TRBJ1-1|NA
TGTGCCATCAGTTCGGGCAGGGTGGCTTCGAACACTGAAGCTTTCTTT
CAISSGRVASNTEAFF
>TRBV6-1|NA|TRBJ1-2|TRBD1
TGTGCCAGCAGTGAGGTCCCGGGACAGGGCAACTATGGCTACACCTTC
CASSEVPGQGNYGYTF
>TRBV27|NA|TRBJ1-1|NA
TGTGCCAGCAGTTTTAGTATGAACACTGAAGCTTTCTTT
CASSFSMNTEAFF
>TRBV5-6|medium-sized|TRBJ1-3|NA
TGTGCCAGCAGCTCCTCTAGCTCTGGAAACACCATATATTTT
CASSSSSSGNTIYF
>TRBV1|NA|TRBJ2-7|NA
TGCACCAGCAGCCAGACTAGCGGGGGGGCCTACGAGCAGTACTTC
CTSSQTSGGAYEQYF
>TRBV25-1|NA|TRBJ2-7|NA
TGTGCCAGCAGTGCCTGGACAGCCTCGTTCTCCTACGAGCAGTACTTC
CASSAWTASFSYEQYF
>TRBV6-5|NA|TRBJ2-7|TRBD2
TGTGCCGGGGGGGTCTACGAGCAGTACTTC
CAGGVYEQYF
>TRBV7-9|NA|TRBJ2-1|TRBD2
TGTGCCAGCAGCTTGTTCAGTCGGCCAGGACTAGACAATGAGCAGTTCTTC
CASSLFSRPGLDNEQFF
>TRBV5-6|NA|TRBJ1-4|NA
TGTGCCAGCAGCCAGGGACTTTTTAATGAAAAACTGTTTTTT
CASSQGLFNEKLFF
>TRBV19|NA|TRBJ1-1|NA
TGTGCCACGTATATGAACACTGAAGCTTTCTTT
CATYMNTEAFF
>TRBV18|NA|TRBJ2-2|NA
TGTGCCAGCTCACCACCCCTAGCAGTCCCCACCGGGGAGCTGTTTTTT
CASSPPLAVPTGELFF
>TRBV27|few|TRBJ1-5|NA
TGTGCCAGCAGTTTAAGGGGTCAGCCCCAGCATTTT
CASSLRGQPQHF
>TRBV6-5|once|TRBJ2-7|NA
TGTGCCAGCAGTTACGTTCCCACAACCTACGAGCAGTACTTC
CASSYVPTTYEQYF
>TRBV9|NA|TRBJ1-2|TRBD1
TGTGCCAGCAGCGCCAACAGGGGGCGGGTCTATGGCTACACCTTC
CASSANRGRVYGYTF
>TRBV6-5|NA|TRBJ2-7|TRBD2
TGTGCCAGCAGTCCCGGGACTATCCCCTCCTACGAGCAGTACTTC
CASSPGTIPSYEQYF
>TRBV6-1|NA|TRBJ2-3|NA
TGTGCCAGCAGTGGCGGGACTGGCCCGGATACGCAGTATTTT
CASSGGTGPDTQYF
>TRBV5-4|NA|TRBJ1-6|NA
TGTGCCAGCAGCCTGAGGGGGAATAATTCACCCCTCCACTTT
CASSLRGNNSPLHF
>TRBV5-1|NA|TRBJ2-2|NA
TGCGCCAGCAGCGGGCGGGGAAGTCTCACCGGGGAGCTGTTTTTT
CASSGRGSLTGELFF
>TRBV5-5|NA|TRBJ1-5|TRBD1
TGTGCCAGCAGCCATAGACAGGGTAACCATCAGCCCCAGCATTTT
CASSHRQGNHQPQHF
>TRBV20-1|NA|TRBJ1-2|NA
TGCAGTGCCGGGGAGTATGGCTACACCTTC
CSAGEYGYTF
>TRBV19|NA|TRBJ1-2|TRBD1
TGTGCCAGCCCAAGACAGGGACCTGGCTACACCTTC
CASPRQGPGYTF
>TRBV4-1|NA|TRBJ1-1|TRBD1
TGCGCCAGCAGCCAATCCCCCAGGGGGCCCGCTGAAGCTTTCTTT
CASSQSPRGPAEAFF
>TRBV6-1|NA|TRBJ1-1|TRBD1
TGTGCCATCAGTGATCCCGAGACAGGGGACATTGTGGACACTGAAGCTTTCTTT
CAISDPETGDIVDTEAFF
>TRBV4-3|NA|TRBJ2-3|TRBD2
TGCGCCAGCAGCTGGGGACTAGCGGCCACAGATACGCAGTATTTT
CASSWGLAATDTQYF
>TRBV29-1|few|TRBJ1-1|TRBD1
TGCAGCGTGGGTCAGGGGGTTGGCACTGAAGCTTTCTTT
CSVGQGVGTEAFF
>TRBV28|NA|TRBJ2-7|NA
TGTGCCAGCAGTTTAACAGGGATTACCTACGAGCAGTACTTC
CASSLTGITYEQYF
>TRBV13|NA|TRBJ1-2|NA
TGTGCCAGCAGCTTAGTGGGCGGGCACTATGGCTACACCTTC
CASSLVGGHYGYTF
>TRBV6-4|NA|TRBJ1-5|TRBD1
TGTGCCAGCAGAGTCGATATAACAGGGGCTAGCAATCAGCCCCAGCATTTT
CASRVDITGASNQPQHF
>TRBV19|NA|TRBJ2-1|NA
TGTGCCAGTAGTATGGGGGGGGCTCCAAAGTTCTTC
CASSMGGAPKFF
>TRBV6-1|medium-sized|TRBJ2-5|NA
TGTGCCAGCACCGAACGGACTGAAGAGACCCAGTACTTC
CASTERTEETQYF
>TRBV12-5|NA|TRBJ1-4|NA
TGTGCTAGTGGTTTGGTAGAGGTTTGGCAGGGGAGGGGGAATGAAAAACTGTTTTTT
CASGLVEVWQGRGNEKLFF
>TRBV28|NA|TRBJ1-6|TRBD1
TGTGCCACCTCCCGGGACAGTAATTCACCCCTCCACTTT
CATSRDSNSPLHF
>TRBV6-5|NA|TRBJ2-3|NA
TGTGCCAGCAGTTGGACAGTCACTAGCACAGATACGCAGTATTTT
CASSWTVTSTDTQYF
>TRBV7-8|NA|TRBJ2-7|NA
TGTGCCAGCAGCTTAGATGAGTTTAACTCCTACGAGCAGTACTTC
CASSLDEFNSYEQYF
>TRBV4-1|NA|TRBJ1-6|NA
TGCGCCAGCAGCCAAGAAAACCGCGGATCCTATAATTCACCCCTCCACTTT
CASSQENRGSYNSPLHF
>TRBV19|NA|TRBJ2-7|TRBD2
TGTGCCAGTAGCCCTGGGACTAGCGGGGGGTTCTACGAGCAGTACTTC
CASSPGTSGGFYEQYF
>TRBV28|NA|TRBJ2-5|NA
TGTGCCAGCAGTTTAGTGGGGGGGGGCCTCCAAGAGACCCAGTACTTC
CASSLVGGGLQETQYF
>TRBV9|medium-sized|TRBJ2-7|NA
TGTGCCAGCAGCTTATGGGACTCCTTAGACGAGCAGTACTTC
CASSLWDSLDEQYF
>TRBV27|NA|TRBJ1-1|NA
TGTGCCAGCAGCTACAGGATGAACCTTGAAGCTTTCTTT
CASSYRMNLEAFF
>TRBV2|NA|TRBJ1-2|TRBD1
TGTGCCAGCAGTGACAAAGGGACAGTAGCGAACTATGGCTACACCTTC
CASSDKGTVANYGYTF
>TRBV14|NA|TRBJ2-4|NA
TGTGCCAGCAGCCAACCAGAGAGCGACATTCAGTACTTC
CASSQPESDIQYF
>TRBV15|NA|TRBJ2-7|TRBD1
TGTGCCACCAGCAGTGCCCAGGAGACAGGGGAAGCCTACGAGCAGTACTTC
CATSSAQETGEAYEQYF
>TRBV5-1|NA|TRBJ2-5|TRBD2
TGCGCCAGCAGCTGGACTAGCGGGGGGGCTCGGGAGACCCAGTACTTC
CASSWTSGGARETQYF
>TRBV6-4|NA|TRBJ2-3|TRBD2
TGTGCCAGCAGTGATGGGAGCGGGGGGGACACAGATACGCAGTATTTT
CASSDGSGGDTDTQYF
>TRBV27|NA|TRBJ1-1|NA
TGTGCCAGCAGTTTAATTGGGGGCTACACTGAAGCTTTCTTT
CASSLIGGYTEAFF
>TRBV28|NA|TRBJ2-1|NA
TGTGCCAGCAGTTTAGTCGGAGGCGGCAATGAGCAGTTCTTC
CASSLVGGGNEQFF
>TRBV2|NA|TRBJ2-7|NA
TGTGCCAGCAGTGCAGGGCCCTTGGAGGGCGAGCAGTACTTC
CASSAGPLEGEQYF